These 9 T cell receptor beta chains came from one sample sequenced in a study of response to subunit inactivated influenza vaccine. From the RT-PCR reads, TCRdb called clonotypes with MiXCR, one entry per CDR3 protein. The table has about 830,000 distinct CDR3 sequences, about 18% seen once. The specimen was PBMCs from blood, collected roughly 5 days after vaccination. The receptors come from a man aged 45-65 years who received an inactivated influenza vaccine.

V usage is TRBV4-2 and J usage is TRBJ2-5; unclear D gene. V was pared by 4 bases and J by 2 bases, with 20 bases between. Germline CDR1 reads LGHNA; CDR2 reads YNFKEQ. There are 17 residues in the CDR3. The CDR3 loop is CASSPSSVARQQETQYF. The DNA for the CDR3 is TGTGCCAGCAGCCCTTCTTCCGTGGCCAGACAACAAGAGACCCAGTACTTC.

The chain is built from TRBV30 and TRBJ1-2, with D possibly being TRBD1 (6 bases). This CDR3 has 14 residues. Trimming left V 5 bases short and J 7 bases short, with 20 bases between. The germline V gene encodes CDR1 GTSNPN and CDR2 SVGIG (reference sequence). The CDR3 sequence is CAWARFGDTGGYTF. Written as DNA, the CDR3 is TGTGCCTGGGCGAGATTCGGGGACACTGGTGGCTACACCTTC.

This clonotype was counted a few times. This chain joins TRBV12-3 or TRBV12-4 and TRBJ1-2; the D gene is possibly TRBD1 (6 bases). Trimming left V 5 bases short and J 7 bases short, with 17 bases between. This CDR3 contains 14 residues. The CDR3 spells CASSGQQGTGGYTF. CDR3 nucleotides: TGTGCCAGCAGTGGACAACAGGGTACGGGTGGCTACACCTTC.

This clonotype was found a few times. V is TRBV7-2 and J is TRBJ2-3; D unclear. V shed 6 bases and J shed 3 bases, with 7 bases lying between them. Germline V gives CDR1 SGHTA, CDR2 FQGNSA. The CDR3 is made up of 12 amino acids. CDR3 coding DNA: TGTGCCAGCAGAAGGATGACAGATACGCAGTATTTT. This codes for CASRRMTDTQYF.

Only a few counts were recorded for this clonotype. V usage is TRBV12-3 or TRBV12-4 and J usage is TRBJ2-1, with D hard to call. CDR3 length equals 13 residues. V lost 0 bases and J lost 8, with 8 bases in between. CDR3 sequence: CASSLAQRYEQFF. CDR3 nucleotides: TGTGCCAGCAGTTTAGCCCAAAGGTATGAGCAGTTCTTC.

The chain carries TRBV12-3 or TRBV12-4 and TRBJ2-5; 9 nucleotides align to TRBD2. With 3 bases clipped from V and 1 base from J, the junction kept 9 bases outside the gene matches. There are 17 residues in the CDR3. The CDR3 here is CASSFFLAGALQETQYF. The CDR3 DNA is TGTGCCAGCAGTTTTTTTTTAGCGGGAGCCCTCCAAGAGACCCAGTACTTC.

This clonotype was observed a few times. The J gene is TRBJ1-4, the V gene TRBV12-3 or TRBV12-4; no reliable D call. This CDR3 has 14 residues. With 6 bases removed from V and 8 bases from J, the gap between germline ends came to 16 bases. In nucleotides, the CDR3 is TGTGCCAGCAGACAAAGGACCAGTCCGGAAAAACTGTTTTTT. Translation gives CASRQRTSPEKLFF.

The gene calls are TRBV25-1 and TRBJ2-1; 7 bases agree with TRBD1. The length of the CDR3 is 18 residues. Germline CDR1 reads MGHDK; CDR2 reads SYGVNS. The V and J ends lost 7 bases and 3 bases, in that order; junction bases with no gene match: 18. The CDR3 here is CASTGIGARTGRYNEQFF. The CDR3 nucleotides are TGTGCCAGCACTGGCATCGGGGCCCGGACAGGCCGCTACAATGAGCAGTTCTTC. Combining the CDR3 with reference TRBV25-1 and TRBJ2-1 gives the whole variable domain EADIYQTPRYLVIGTGKKITLECSQTMGHDKMYWYQQDPGMELHLIHYSYGVNSTEKGDLSSESTVSRIRTEHFPLTLESARPSHTSQYLCASTGIGARTGRYNEQFFGPGTRLTVL.

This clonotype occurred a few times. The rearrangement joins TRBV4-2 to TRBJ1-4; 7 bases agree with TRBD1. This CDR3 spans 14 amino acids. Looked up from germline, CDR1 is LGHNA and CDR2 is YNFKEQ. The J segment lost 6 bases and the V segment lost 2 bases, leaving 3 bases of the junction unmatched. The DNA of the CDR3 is TGTGCCAGCAGCCAATTCGACAGGGATGAAAAACTGTTTTTT. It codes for CASSQFDRDEKLFF.